The 32 T cell receptor beta chains below were found in one sample sequenced in a study of shared clonotypes between healthy human individuals. Only in-frame clones appear in the TCRdb table, and some are missing; sequencing was by immunoSEQ multiplex PCR. Of around 600,000 clones detected, almost 97% appear once; the ten largest clones hold 0.045% to 0.06%. The sequenced sample consisted of naive CD4+ T cells sorted from blood. As to subset: CD45RA+ positively selected. The receptors derive from a woman aged 30 to 39 in good health.

The gene calls are TRBV5-1 and TRBJ1-4; D is perhaps TRBD1 (6 bases). CDR3 length: 15 amino acids. Germline values: CDR1 SGHRS, CDR2 YFSETQ. Trimming pared 4 bases from V and 2 bases from J, leaving 12 bases between. The CDR3 spells CASSAEGGTNEKLFF. CDR3 bases: TGCGCCAGCAGCGCTGAGGGGGGGACTAATGAAAAACTGTTTTTT.

This sequence joins TRBV5-4 and TRBJ1-1, with 7 bases that match TRBD1. The CDR3 has 13 amino acids. V shed 3 bases, J shed 4 bases, and the junction held 3 bases outside the gene matches. Germline CDR1 and CDR2: SGHNT and YYREEE (reference sequence). CDR3 region: CASSYTGVTEAFF. The CDR3 region has the DNA TGTGCCAGCAGCTACACAGGGGTCACTGAAGCTTTCTTT. The variable domain in full, completed from reference TRBV5-4 and TRBJ1-1, reads ETGVTQSPTHLIKTRGQQVTLRCSSQSGHNTVSWYQQALGQGPQFIFQYYREEENGRGNFPPRFSGLQFPNYSSELNVNALELDDSALYLCASSYTGVTEAFFGQGTRLTVV.

This rearrangement joins TRBV18 to TRBJ2-7; 11 nucleotides agree with TRBD2. V dropped 5 bases and J dropped 3; count of bases not matched to a gene: 6. CDR3 length: 15 amino acids. Per germline, CDR1 KGHSH and CDR2 LQKENI. The CDR3 region is CASSATSGSRYEQYF. The CDR3 DNA follows: TGTGCCAGCTCAGCAACTAGCGGGAGTCGCTACGAGCAGTACTTC. Drawing the rest from reference TRBV18 and TRBJ2-7, the complete variable domain is NAGVMQNPRHLVRRRGQEARLRCSPMKGHSHVYWYRQLPEEGLKFMVYLQKENIIDESGMPKERFSAEFPKEGPSILRIQQVVRGDSAAYFCASSATSGSRYEQYFGPGTRLTVT.

V gene TRBV28 combines with J gene TRBJ2-3; a weak D match, TRBD2 (5 bases). Trimming pared 9 bases from V and 2 bases from J, leaving 18 bases between. Germline lookup yields CDR1 MDHEN and CDR2 SYDVKM. This CDR3 comprises 15 residues. The CDR3 coding sequence is TGTGCCAGTAGGGTCCGGGGTTGGAACACAGATACGCAGTATTTT. This sequence encodes CASRVRGWNTDTQYF.

This chain connects TRBV6-5 to TRBJ2-7; D remains ambiguous. Deletions cut 0 bases from V and 2 bases from J, with 8 bases between. Looked up from germline, CDR1 is MNHEY and CDR2 is SVGAGI. The CDR3 totals 14 residues. CDR3 DNA sequence: TGTGCCAGCAGTTACTCTAGGCAGGCCTACGAGCAGTACTTC. Amino acid sequence: CASSYSRQAYEQYF.

This clone was counted a single time. This rearrangement joins TRBV6-5 to TRBJ1-2; D gene unclear. This CDR3 is 15 amino acids long. Looked up from germline, CDR1 is MNHEY and CDR2 is SVGAGI. Between the trimmed V and J ends, which lost 5 bases and 5 bases, there was a span of 18 bases. In DNA, the CDR3 is TGTGCCAGCAGTAGGAGACCCCTAAGATCATATGGCTACACCTTC. This codes for CASSRRPLRSYGYTF.

The rearrangement uses TRBV30 and TRBJ1-1, with a weak D call TRBD1 (6 bases). This CDR3 region has 12 residues. The V gene's germline CDR1 is GTSNPN and CDR2 SVGIG (reference sequence). Deletions cut 5 bases from V and 6 bases from J, with 13 bases between. The CDR3 here is CAWQRGGPEAFF. The CDR3 coding sequence is TGTGCCTGGCAACGAGGGGGACCTGAAGCTTTCTTT. Filled out from reference TRBV30 and TRBJ1-1, the complete variable domain reads SQTIHQWPATLVQPVGSPLSLECTVEGTSNPNLYWYRQAAGRGLQLLFYSVGIGQISSEVPQNLSASRPQDRQFILSSKKLLLSDSGFYLCAWQRGGPEAFFGQGTRLTVV.

The rearrangement joins TRBV4-1 to TRBJ2-1; 10 bases are shared with TRBD2. Germline CDR1 reads MGHRA; CDR2 reads YSYEKL. The CDR3 is 16 residues long. The ends lost 3 bases at V and 7 bases at J; junction bases unmatched: 9. CDR3 sequence reads: CASSHSAGGAINEQFF. The CDR3 nucleotides read TGCGCCAGCAGCCATTCAGCGGGGGGGGCGATAAATGAGCAGTTCTTC.

The chain joins TRBV6-5 to TRBJ1-1, with D possibly being TRBD1 (6 bases). Germline CDR1 reads MNHEY; CDR2 reads SVGAGI. CDR3 length: 13 amino acids. Between the trimmed V and J ends, which lost 5 bases and 5 bases, there was a span of 12 bases. DNA for the CDR3: TGTGCCAGCAGTATACAGGGTGGGACTGAAGCTTTCTTT. Translation gives CASSIQGGTEAFF.

This chain links TRBV7-8 with TRBJ1-1; D uncertain. Germline CDR1 is SGHVS and CDR2 is FQNEAQ. The V gene lost 5 bases and the J gene lost 0 bases, with 13 bases spanning the gap. CDR3 length: 15 residues. The CDR3 sequence is CASSTRELMNTEAFF. The CDR3 DNA sequence: TGTGCCAGCAGCACCCGTGAGCTAATGAACACTGAAGCTTTCTTT. Combining the CDR3 with reference TRBV7-8 and TRBJ1-1 gives the whole variable domain GAGVSQSPRYKVAKRGQDVALRCDPISGHVSLFWYQQALGQGPEFLTYFQNEAQLDKSGLPSDRFFAERPEGSVSTLKIQRTQQEDSAVYLCASSTRELMNTEAFFGQGTRLTVV.

The J gene is TRBJ2-7, the V gene TRBV21-1; the D segment call TRBD2 is taken from the table without a DNA check. TRBV21-1 counts as a pseudogene. CDR3 length: 16 residues. The CDR3 coding sequence is TGTGCCAGCAGCAAGGGCGCTAGCGGGTTTTCCTACGAGCAGTACTTC. Translated: CASSKGASGFSYEQYF.

V usage is TRBV6-5 and J usage is TRBJ1-2, with D possibly being TRBD1 (5 bases). Trimming shortened V by 4 bases and J by 3 bases, and 12 bases separated the two germline ends. CDR3 size: 14 residues. Per germline, CDR1 MNHEY and CDR2 SVGAGI. In DNA form, the CDR3 reads TGTGCCAGCAGTTCCGTCGACAGCTACTATGGCTACACCTTC. Residues: CASSSVDSYYGYTF.

The chain combines TRBV28 with TRBJ2-1, with TRBD2 matching 7 bases. CDR3 size: 16 residues. Germline CDR1 MDHEN, CDR2 SYDVKM. J gave up 4 bases and V 6 bases, and 12 bases lay outside the gene matches. Here the CDR3 DNA reads TGTGCCAGCAGCGGGTCCAGCGGGGCCCCTTACAATGAGCAGTTCTTC. Translation: CASSGSSGAPYNEQFF.

The chain links TRBV30 to TRBJ2-5; D may be TRBD2 (5 bases). From germline, CDR1 is GTSNPN and CDR2 SVGIG (reference sequence). The CDR3 is 16 amino acids. Trimming took 5 bases from V and 5 from J, leaving 24 bases between them. DNA of the CDR3: TGTGCCTGGGGCCGCATCAAAGTAGCCAGGAGGGAGACCCAGTACTTC. Amino acids: CAWGRIKVARRETQYF.

The genes are TRBV27 and TRBJ2-1; 11 positions match TRBD2. The trim removed 3 bases at V and 6 bases at J, leaving 7 bases unmatched. The CDR3 runs 16 residues. Germline V gene lookup returns CDR1 MNHEY and CDR2 SMNVEV (reference sequence). The CDR3 sequence: CASSFSLSGRANEQFF. CDR3 coding DNA: TGTGCCAGCAGTTTCAGTCTTAGCGGGAGGGCCAATGAGCAGTTCTTC.

The V gene is TRBV28, the J gene TRBJ2-2; perhaps D is TRBD1 or TRBD2 (5 bases each). Per germline, CDR1 MDHEN and CDR2 SYDVKM. This CDR3 has 16 residues. The V end was cut by 6 bases, the J end by 6 bases, with 20 bases between. The CDR3 loop is CASSPSQGVGPGELFF. For the CDR3, the DNA is TGTGCCAGCAGCCCGAGTCAGGGAGTAGGGCCCGGGGAGCTGTTTTTT.

This clone was found once. The rearrangement joins TRBV7-9 to TRBJ2-7, with D tentatively TRBD1 or TRBD2 (5 bases each). V was shortened by 2 bases and J by 5 bases, with 13 bases between the two germline ends. The CDR3 covers 14 residues. From germline, CDR1 is SEHNR and CDR2 FQNEAQ (reference sequence). For the CDR3, the DNA is TGTGCCAGCAGCTTAAGGGGACCGGCGGACGAGCAGTACTTC. Residues: CASSLRGPADEQYF. The variable domain in full, with the rest retrieved from reference TRBV7-9 and TRBJ2-7, is DTGVSQNPRHKITKRGQNVTFRCDPISEHNRLYWYRQTLGQGPEFLTYFQNEAQLEKSRLLSDRFSAERPKGSFSTLEIQRTEQGDSAMYLCASSLRGPADEQYFGPGTRLTVT.

The J gene is TRBJ1-1, the V gene TRBV11-3, with a tentative D call TRBD1 (5 bases). In germline, CDR1 is SGHNT, CDR2 YENEEA. CDR3 length equals 13 residues. Trimming took off 5 bases at V and 5 bases at J, with 12 bases between the two ends. CDR3 protein: CASSREGRTEAFF. Written as DNA, the CDR3 is TGTGCCAGCAGCCGAGAGGGGAGGACTGAAGCTTTCTTT.

The chain is built from TRBV7-2 and TRBJ2-7; TRBD2 matches 12 bases. CDR1 is SGHTA, CDR2 FQGNSA, per germline. The CDR3 consists of 17 residues. V shed 4 bases and J 1 base; nucleotides not matched to a gene: 8. This chain's CDR3 is CASSSLAGGIPSYEQYF. The CDR3 region has the DNA TGTGCCAGCAGCTCGCTAGCGGGAGGGATACCTTCCTACGAGCAGTACTTC.

The chain links TRBV25-1 to TRBJ1-3; tentative D call: TRBD1 (5 bases). V lost 2 bases and J lost 2, with 16 bases in between. CDR1 is MGHDK, CDR2 SYGVNS, per germline. The CDR3 has 17 residues. The CDR3, as DNA: TGTGCCAGCAGTGAACTCCCTCACGGGGCTGCTGGAAACACCATATATTTT. It yields the protein CASSELPHGAAGNTIYF.

The chain joins TRBV5-5 to TRBJ1-3; TRBD1 is a possible D gene (6 bases). This CDR3 comprises 19 residues. Germline assignment: CDR1 SGHKS and CDR2 YYEKEE (reference sequence). V was shortened by 2 bases and J by 2 bases, with 23 bases between the two germline ends. This CDR3 reads CASSFMDRTMFKAGNTIYF. CDR3 nucleotide sequence: TGTGCCAGCAGCTTCATGGACAGAACAATGTTTAAAGCTGGAAACACCATATATTTT.

The genes are TRBV5-6 and TRBJ1-1; maybe TRBD1 (6 bases). V lost 1 base and J 5 bases, leaving 12 bases between the germline ends. In germline, CDR1 is SGHDT, CDR2 YYEEEE. The CDR3 extends over 14 amino acids. The CDR3 DNA follows: TGTGCCAGCAGCTTGCGGGTGAGGGGGACTGAAGCTTTCTTT. Translating gives CASSLRVRGTEAFF.

The J gene is TRBJ1-3, the V gene TRBV18, with 9 bases fitting TRBD1. V lost 8 bases, J lost 0 bases, and 8 bases stayed unmatched. CDR1 and CDR2 (germline): KGHSH, LQKENI. This CDR3 is built from 16 residues. The CDR3 spells CASTQGALASGNTIYF. The CDR3 region has the DNA TGTGCCAGCACACAGGGGGCTCTCGCCTCTGGAAACACCATATATTTT.

The chain carries TRBV29-1 and TRBJ1-5; TRBD1 aligns across 9 bases. V trimming: 4 bases; J trimming: 2 bases; junction bases outside the gene matches: 3. Germline V gene lookup returns CDR1 SQVTM and CDR2 ANQGSEA. The CDR3 runs 14 residues. CDR3 in amino acids: CSVGGQGGNQPQHF. The CDR3 DNA is TGCAGCGTTGGGGGACAGGGAGGCAATCAGCCCCAGCATTTT.

The V gene is TRBV19, the J gene TRBJ2-1; 12 bases align to TRBD2. The CDR3 extends over 15 amino acids. Germline CDR1 reads LNHDA; CDR2 reads SQIVND (reference sequence). Trimming cost V 6 bases and J 6 bases; bases outside gene matches: 6. CDR3: CASSHLAGGPNEQFF. Here the CDR3 DNA reads TGTGCCAGTAGCCACCTAGCGGGAGGGCCCAATGAGCAGTTCTTC.

The chain uses TRBV27 and TRBJ1-1, with a possible D match to TRBD1 (6 bases). With 4 bases removed from V and 4 bases from J, the gap between germline ends came to 19 bases. The CDR3 spans 16 residues. CDR1 is MNHEY and CDR2 is SMNVEV in the germline V gene (reference sequence). This CDR3 is CASSSTTTGLGTEAFF. CDR3 sequence (DNA): TGTGCCAGCAGTTCGACAACCACAGGGCTGGGCACTGAAGCTTTCTTT.

The chain employs TRBV5-1 and TRBJ2-1, with 13 bases matching TRBD2. The CDR3 sequence is 16 residues long. The J segment lost 7 bases and the V segment lost 4 bases, leaving 8 bases of the junction unmatched. CDR1 and CDR2 from the germline V gene are SGHRS and YFSETQ. CDR3 amino acids: CASSPTGLAGVNEQFF. The CDR3, as DNA: TGCGCCAGCAGCCCAACAGGACTAGCGGGAGTTAATGAGCAGTTCTTC.

The rearrangement uses TRBV2 and TRBJ2-5; TRBD2 agrees at 9 bases. This CDR3 contains 14 residues. The V and J ends lost 10 bases and 4 bases, in that order; junction bases with no gene match: 10. Per germline, CDR1 SNHLY and CDR2 FYNNEI. Written as DNA, the CDR3 is TGTGCCACCGAGCGGGAGGTTCATGGAGAGACCCAGTACTTC. Translating gives CATEREVHGETQYF.

The CDR3 sequence is CASSYPVTSGSETQYF. DNA for the CDR3: TGTGCCAGCAGTTACCCGGTGACTAGCGGGAGTGAGACCCAGTACTTC. The gene calls are TRBV6-6 and TRBJ2-5, with 12 bases matching TRBD2. V lost 2 bases to trimming and J lost 5 bases; unmatched junction nucleotides: 6. Germline lookup yields CDR1 MNHNY and CDR2 SVGAGI (reference sequence). This CDR3 is 16 amino acids long.

The genes are TRBV11-2 and TRBJ2-1; 12 nucleotides line up with TRBD2. V lost 4 bases, J lost 7 bases, and 5 bases stayed unmatched. The germline V gene has CDR1 SGHAT and CDR2 FQNNGV. The CDR3 spans 15 residues. The CDR3 region is CASSSSGRGNNEQFF. The CDR3 nucleotides are TGTGCCAGCAGCTCTAGCGGGAGGGGTAATAATGAGCAGTTCTTC.

Worth noting for this clone: Different DNA sequences within this sample yield the same CDR3. This chain connects TRBV5-1 to TRBJ2-2; D might be TRBD1 (6 bases). Trimming took 0 bases from V and 0 from J, leaving 6 bases between them. CDR3 length equals 15 residues. Germline values: CDR1 SGHRS, CDR2 YFSETQ. The CDR3: CASSLGTANTGELFF. CDR3 DNA: TGCGCCAGCAGCTTGGGGACAGCGAACACCGGGGAGCTGTTTTTT. Looking up the rest from reference TRBV5-1 and TRBJ2-2 gives the full variable domain: KAGVTQTPRYLIKTRGQQVTLSCSPISGHRSVSWYQQTPGQGLQFLFEYFSETQRNKGNFPGRFSGRQFSNSRSEMNVSTLELGDSALYLCASSLGTANTGELFFGEGSRLTVL.

The J gene is TRBJ1-1, the V gene TRBV28; perhaps TRBD1 as D (6 bases). This CDR3 contains 15 residues. From germline, CDR1 is MDHEN and CDR2 SYDVKM. V lost 9 bases, J lost 1 base, and 18 bases lay in between. Written as DNA, the CDR3 is TGTGCCAGTAAGCCGGGACACTCAGCGAACACTGAAGCTTTCTTT. Protein: CASKPGHSANTEAFF.